This T cell receptor (beta chain) was documented in a study of blood T cell repertoires in COVID-19. Assay: immunoSEQ multiplex PCR; the TCRdb copy retains only in-frame clones and omits some. Of about 72,000 clones listed, 85% to 90% were seen once; the top ten hold approximately 11%. Trimming left V 2 bases short and J 5 bases short, with 6 bases between. This CDR3 spans 12 amino acids. CDR1 is SGHTA, CDR2 FQGNSA, per germline. The material sequenced was peripheral blood. This chain connects TRBV7-2 to TRBJ1-2; the D is unclear. This clonotype was sampled from an older man with active or convalescent COVID-19. CDR3 residues: CASSLPGYGYTF. CDR3 nucleotides: TGTGCCAGCAGCTTACCAGGTTATGGCTACACCTTC.